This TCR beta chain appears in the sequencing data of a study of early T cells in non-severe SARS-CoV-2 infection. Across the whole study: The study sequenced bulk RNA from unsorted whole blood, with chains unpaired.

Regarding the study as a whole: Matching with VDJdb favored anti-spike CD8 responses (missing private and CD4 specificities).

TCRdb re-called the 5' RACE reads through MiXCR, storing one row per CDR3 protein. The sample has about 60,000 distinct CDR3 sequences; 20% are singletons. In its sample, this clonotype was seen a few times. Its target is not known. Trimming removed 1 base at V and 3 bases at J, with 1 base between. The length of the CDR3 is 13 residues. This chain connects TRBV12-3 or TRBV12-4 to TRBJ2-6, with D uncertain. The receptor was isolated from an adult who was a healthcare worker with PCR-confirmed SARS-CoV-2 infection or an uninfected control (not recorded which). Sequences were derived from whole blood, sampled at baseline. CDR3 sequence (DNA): TGTGCCAGCAGTTTAGGTGGGGCCAACGTCCTGACTTTC. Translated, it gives CASSLGGANVLTF.